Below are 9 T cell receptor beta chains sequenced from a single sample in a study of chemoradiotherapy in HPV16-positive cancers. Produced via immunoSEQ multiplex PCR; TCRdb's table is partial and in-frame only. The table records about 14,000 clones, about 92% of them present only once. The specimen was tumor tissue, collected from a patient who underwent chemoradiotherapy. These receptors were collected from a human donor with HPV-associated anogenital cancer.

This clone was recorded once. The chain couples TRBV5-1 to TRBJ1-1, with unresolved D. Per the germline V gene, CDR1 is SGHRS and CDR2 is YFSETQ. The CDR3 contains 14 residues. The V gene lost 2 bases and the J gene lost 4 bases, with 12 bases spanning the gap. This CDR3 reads CASSFGGEGTEAFF. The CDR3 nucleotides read TGCGCCAGCAGCTTCGGAGGTGAGGGCACTGAAGCTTTCTTT. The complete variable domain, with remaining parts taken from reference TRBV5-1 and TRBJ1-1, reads KAGVTQTPRYLIKTRGQQVTLSCSPISGHRSVSWYQQTPGQGLQFLFEYFSETQRNKGNFPGRFSGRQFSNSRSEMNVSTLELGDSALYLCASSFGGEGTEAFFGQGTRLTVV.

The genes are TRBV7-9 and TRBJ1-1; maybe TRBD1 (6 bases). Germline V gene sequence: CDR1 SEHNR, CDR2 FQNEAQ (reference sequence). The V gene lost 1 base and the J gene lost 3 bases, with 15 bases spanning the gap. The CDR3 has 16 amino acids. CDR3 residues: CASSLGQDSWDTEAFF. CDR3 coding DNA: TGTGCCAGCAGCTTAGGACAGGACAGTTGGGACACTGAAGCTTTCTTT.

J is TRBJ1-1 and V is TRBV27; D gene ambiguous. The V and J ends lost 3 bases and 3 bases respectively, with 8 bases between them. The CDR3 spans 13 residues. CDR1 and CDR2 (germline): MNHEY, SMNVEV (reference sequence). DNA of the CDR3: TGTGCCAGCAGTTTCGGTGAGGACACTGAAGCTTTCTTT. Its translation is CASSFGEDTEAFF.

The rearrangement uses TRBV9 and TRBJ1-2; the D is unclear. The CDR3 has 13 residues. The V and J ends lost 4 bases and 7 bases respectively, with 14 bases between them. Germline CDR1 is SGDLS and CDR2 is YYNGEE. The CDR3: CASSRGRTSGYTF. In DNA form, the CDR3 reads TGTGCCAGCAGCAGAGGACGTACCTCTGGCTACACCTTC.

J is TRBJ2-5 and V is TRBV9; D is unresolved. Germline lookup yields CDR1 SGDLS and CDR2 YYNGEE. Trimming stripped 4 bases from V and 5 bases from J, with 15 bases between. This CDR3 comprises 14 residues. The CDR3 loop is CASSPNVGKETQYF. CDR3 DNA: TGTGCCAGCAGCCCCAACGTTGGGAAGGAGACCCAGTACTTC.

The CDR3 sequence is CASSVDGDGVYGYTF. The DNA of the CDR3 is TGTGCCAGCAGCGTAGACGGCGACGGGGTCTATGGCTACACCTTC. V and J are TRBV9 and TRBJ1-2; D gene unclear. The CDR3 length is 15 residues. V was shortened by 0 bases and J by 4 bases, with 13 bases between the two germline ends. CDR1 and CDR2 (germline): SGDLS, YYNGEE.

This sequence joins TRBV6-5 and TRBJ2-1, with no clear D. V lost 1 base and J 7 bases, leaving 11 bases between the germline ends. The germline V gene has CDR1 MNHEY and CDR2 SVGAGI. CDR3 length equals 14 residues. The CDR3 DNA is TGTGCCAGCAGTTACTTCGGACCTAAAAATGAGCAGTTCTTC. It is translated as CASSYFGPKNEQFF.

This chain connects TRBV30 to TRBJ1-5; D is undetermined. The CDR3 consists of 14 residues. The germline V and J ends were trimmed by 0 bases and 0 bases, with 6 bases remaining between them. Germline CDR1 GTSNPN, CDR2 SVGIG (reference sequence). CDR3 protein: CAWSVIRSNQPQHF. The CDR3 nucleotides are TGTGCCTGGAGTGTAATCCGTAGCAATCAGCCCCAGCATTTT. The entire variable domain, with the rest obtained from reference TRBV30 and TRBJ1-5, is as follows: SQTIHQWPATLVQPVGSPLSLECTVEGTSNPNLYWYRQAAGRGLQLLFYSVGIGQISSEVPQNLSASRPQDRQFILSSKKLLLSDSGFYLCAWSVIRSNQPQHFGDGTRLSIL.

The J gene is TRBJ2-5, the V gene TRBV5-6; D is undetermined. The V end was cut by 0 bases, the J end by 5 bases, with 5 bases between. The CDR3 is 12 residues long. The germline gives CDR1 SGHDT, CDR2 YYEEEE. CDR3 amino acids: CASSLGAETQYF. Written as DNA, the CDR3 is TGTGCCAGCAGCTTGGGAGCGGAGACCCAGTACTTC.